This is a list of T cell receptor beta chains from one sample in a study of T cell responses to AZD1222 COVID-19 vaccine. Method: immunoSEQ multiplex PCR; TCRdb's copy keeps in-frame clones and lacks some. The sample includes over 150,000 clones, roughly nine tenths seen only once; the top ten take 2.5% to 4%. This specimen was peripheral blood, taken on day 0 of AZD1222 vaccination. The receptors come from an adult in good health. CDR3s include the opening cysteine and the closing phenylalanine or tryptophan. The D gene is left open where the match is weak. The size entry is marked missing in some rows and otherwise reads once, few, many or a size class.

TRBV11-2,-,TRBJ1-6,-,TGTGCCAGCAGCATTTCGGGGTTCGCGGGTTCACCCCTCCACTTT,CASSISGFAGSPLHF
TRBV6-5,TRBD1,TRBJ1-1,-,TGTGCCAGCAGGAGACAGGGGAACACTGAAGCTTTCTTT,CASRRQGNTEAFF
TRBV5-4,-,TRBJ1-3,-,TGTGCCAGCAGCTTGGTGGCAGATGGAAACACCATATATTTT,CASSLVADGNTIYF
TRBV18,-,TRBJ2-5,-,TGTGCCAGCTCACCCCGGGGGAAAGAGACCCAGTACTTC,CASSPRGKETQYF
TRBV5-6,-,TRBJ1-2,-,TGTGCCAGCAGCTTGGAGACAGCTCTTTTTAACTATGGCTACACCTTC,CASSLETALFNYGYTF
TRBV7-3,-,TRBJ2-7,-,TGTGCCAGCAGCCCCCCGGGCAGCTACGAGCAGTACTTC,CASSPPGSYEQYF
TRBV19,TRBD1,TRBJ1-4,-,TGTGCCAGTAGTGAACCGGGACAGGGGAATGAAAAACTGTTTTTT,CASSEPGQGNEKLFF
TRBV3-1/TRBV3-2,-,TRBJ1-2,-,TGTGCCAGCAGCTCTACGGACGGAGACTATGGCTACACCTTC,CASSSTDGDYGYTF
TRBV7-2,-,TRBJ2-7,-,TGTGCCAGCAGCTTGACCGGGACGGGCGACTACGAGCAGTACTTC,CASSLTGTGDYEQYF
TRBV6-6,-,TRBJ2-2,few,TGTGCCAGCAGTGACGGACCCAGCACCGGGGAGCTGTTTTTT,CASSDGPSTGELFF
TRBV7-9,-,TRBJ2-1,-,TGTGCCAGCAGCTTACTTAGCCGCGGCGAGCAGTTCTTC,CASSLLSRGEQFF
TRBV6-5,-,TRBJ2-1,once,TGTGCCAGCAGCCTTGGGACCTCCCCAATGTTCTTC,CASSLGTSPMFF
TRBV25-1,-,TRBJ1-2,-,TGTGCCAGCAGTGAATACGGGAACTATGGCTACACCTTC,CASSEYGNYGYTF
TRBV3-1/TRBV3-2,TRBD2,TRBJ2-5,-,TGTGCCAGCAGCCAAGTCGGCGGGGGGACCGCCGGAGCGGCCCAGTACTTC,CASSQVGGGTAGAAQYF
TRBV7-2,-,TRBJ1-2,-,TGTGCCAGCAGCTTGGAAGTCGGCTACACCTTC,CASSLEVGYTF
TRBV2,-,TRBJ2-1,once,TGTGCCAGCAGTGAAATGGGGGTCGACTACAATGAGCAGTTCTTC,CASSEMGVDYNEQFF
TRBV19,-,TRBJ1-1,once,TGTGCCAGCGCAGGGAACACTGAAGCTTTCTTT,CASAGNTEAFF
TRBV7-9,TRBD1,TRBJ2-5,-,TGTGCCAGCAGTCCCAGGGGGCTACGGGAGACCCAGTACTTC,CASSPRGLRETQYF
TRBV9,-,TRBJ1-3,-,TGTGCCAGCAGCGTAGGGGGAGGCAGACAGCTCCCGGCCACCATATATTTT,CASSVGGGRQLPATIYF
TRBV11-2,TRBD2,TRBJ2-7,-,TGTGCCAGCAGCTCGACTAGCGGGGGGAACGAGCAGTACTTC,CASSSTSGGNEQYF
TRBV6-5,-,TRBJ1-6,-,TGTGCCAGCAGTTACGGCGGGCAGTCACCCCTCCACTTT,CASSYGGQSPLHF
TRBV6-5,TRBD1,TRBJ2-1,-,TGTGCCAGCAGCCGGGACAGGGCACGGGAGCAGTTCTTC,CASSRDRAREQFF
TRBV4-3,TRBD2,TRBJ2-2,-,TGCGCCAGCAGCCACTCCCCAGCGGGGGCCAACACCGGGGAGCTGTTTTTT,CASSHSPAGANTGELFF
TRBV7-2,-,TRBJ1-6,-,TGTGCCAGCAGCCCACAGGGAAGCTCACCCCTCCACTTT,CASSPQGSSPLHF
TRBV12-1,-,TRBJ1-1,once,TGTGCCAGCAGCATGCAGGGAAACACTGAAGCTTTCTTT,CASSMQGNTEAFF
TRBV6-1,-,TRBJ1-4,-,TGTGCCAGCAGTGATTTGAAGCGGCCCGAAAAACTGTTTTTT,CASSDLKRPEKLFF
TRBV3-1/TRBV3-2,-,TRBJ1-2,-,TGTGCCAGCAGCCAAGACCCTACAGGTTACTCTGGCTACACCTTC,CASSQDPTGYSGYTF
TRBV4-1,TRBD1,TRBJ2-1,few,TGCGCCAGCAGCCAAGATGAGGGGGCTGTATACAATGAGCAGTTCTTC,CASSQDEGAVYNEQFF
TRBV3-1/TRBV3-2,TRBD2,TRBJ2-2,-,TGTGCCAGCAGCCAAGCCCTAGCGGGAGTAACCGGGGAGCTGTTTTTT,CASSQALAGVTGELFF
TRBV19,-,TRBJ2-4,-,TGTGCCAGTAGTATACCCGGACAGGACGGGAGGAACATTCAGTACTTC,CASSIPGQDGRNIQYF
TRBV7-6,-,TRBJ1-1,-,TGTGCCAGCAGCCGGACAAGGGGTTTGGGTTTGTACACTGAAGCTTTCTTT,CASSRTRGLGLYTEAFF
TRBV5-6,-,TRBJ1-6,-,TGTGCCAGCAGAATGGGTGAATCACCCCTCCACTTT,CASRMGESPLHF
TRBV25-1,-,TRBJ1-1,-,TGTGCCAGCAGTGAACAGGCCATGAACACTGAAGCTTTCTTT,CASSEQAMNTEAFF
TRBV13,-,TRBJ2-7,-,TGTGCCAGCAGCTTTAAGGCAGGTTACTCCTACGAGCAGTACTTC,CASSFKAGYSYEQYF
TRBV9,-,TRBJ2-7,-,TGTGCCAGCAGCCTTACGGGCGGGGCAACCTACGAGCAGTACTTC,CASSLTGGATYEQYF
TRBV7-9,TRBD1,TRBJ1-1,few,TGTGCCAGCAGCCCCCCAATAAGGACAGGGACTATGAACACTGAAGCTTTCTTT,CASSPPIRTGTMNTEAFF
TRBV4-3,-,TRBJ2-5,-,TGCGCCAGCAGCCCCCTGGCGGGGGCGGAGTGGGAGACCCAGTACTTC,CASSPLAGAEWETQYF
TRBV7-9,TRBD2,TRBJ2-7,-,TGTGCCAGCAGCCGGACTAGCGGGGGGGAATCCCACGAGCAGTACTTC,CASSRTSGGESHEQYF
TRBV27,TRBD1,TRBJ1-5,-,TGTGCCAGCAGTGAACAGGGGAATCAGCCCCAGCATTTT,CASSEQGNQPQHF
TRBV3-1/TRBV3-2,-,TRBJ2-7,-,TGTGCCAGCAGCCAAGATTACAGAACCACCTACGAGCAGTACTTC,CASSQDYRTTYEQYF
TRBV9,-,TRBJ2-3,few,TGTGCCAGCAGCGTAGGGGGACGGAGGACCTCTAGCACAGATACGCAGTATTTT,CASSVGGRRTSSTDTQYF
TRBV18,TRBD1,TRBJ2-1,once,TGTGCCAGCTCACCGCGGACAGGCTACAATGAGCAGTTCTTC,CASSPRTGYNEQFF
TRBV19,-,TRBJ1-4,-,TGTGCCAGTAGACCGCTGGGTCATGCTGCAACTAATGAAAAACTGTTTTTT,CASRPLGHAATNEKLFF
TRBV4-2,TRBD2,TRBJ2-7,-,TGTGCCAGCAGCCCAAAGATCCGGCTAGCGGAGATACCCTACGAGCAGTACTTC,CASSPKIRLAEIPYEQYF
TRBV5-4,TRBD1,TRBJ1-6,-,TGTGCCAGCAGCACAGGGGGCTCCTATAATTCACCCCTCCACTTT,CASSTGGSYNSPLHF
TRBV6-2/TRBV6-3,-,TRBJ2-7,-,TGTGCCAGCAGTTACGGGGAACAGCACTACGAGCAGTACTTC,CASSYGEQHYEQYF